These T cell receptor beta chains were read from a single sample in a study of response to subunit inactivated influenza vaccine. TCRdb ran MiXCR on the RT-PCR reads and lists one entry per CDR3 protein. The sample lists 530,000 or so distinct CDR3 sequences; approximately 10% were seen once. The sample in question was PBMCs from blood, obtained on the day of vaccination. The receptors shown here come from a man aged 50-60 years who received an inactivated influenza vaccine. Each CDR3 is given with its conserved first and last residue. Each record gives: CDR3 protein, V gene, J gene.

CDR3: CSVGALRETQYF
V: TRBV29-1
J: TRBJ2-5

CDR3: CASSSPSRNSGANVLTF
V: TRBV11-2
J: TRBJ2-6

CDR3: CASKEGTNTEAFF
V: TRBV5-1
J: TRBJ1-1

CDR3: CSVEMSNYEQYF
V: TRBV29-1
J: TRBJ2-7

CDR3: CASSLEHKSNEKLFF
V: TRBV5-1
J: TRBJ1-4

CDR3: CASSAGPASYEQYF
V: TRBV5-1
J: TRBJ2-7

CDR3: CATSDGGVGGETQYF
V: TRBV24-1
J: TRBJ2-5

CDR3: CASSFLGQGVTGELFF
V: TRBV12-3/TRBV12-4
J: TRBJ2-2

CDR3: CAWRDHNEQFF
V: TRBV30
J: TRBJ2-1

CDR3: CASSLEDDNTEAFF
V: TRBV7-2
J: TRBJ1-1

CDR3: CASSFPGQGRDEQYF
V: TRBV28
J: TRBJ2-7

CDR3: CAWSRAGEEKTQYF
V: TRBV30
J: TRBJ2-5

CDR3: CASSQEPGQGSYEQYF
V: TRBV4-3
J: TRBJ2-7

CDR3: CASSDGTRRADTQYF
V: TRBV12-3/TRBV12-4
J: TRBJ2-3

CDR3: CSVDVQGGETQYF
V: TRBV29-1
J: TRBJ2-5

CDR3: CASSPDGFTEAFF
V: TRBV5-1
J: TRBJ1-1

CDR3: CASSYPPGQMNTEAFF
V: TRBV13
J: TRBJ1-1

CDR3: CASSKGQGSSYNEQFF
V: TRBV4-1
J: TRBJ2-1

CDR3: CSARFQDVPGELFF
V: TRBV20-1
J: TRBJ2-2

CDR3: CASSEHRGYNEQFF
V: TRBV9
J: TRBJ2-1

CDR3: CASSLWVSRNSYNEQFF
V: TRBV5-1
J: TRBJ2-1

CDR3: CSAPTGNGNIQYF
V: TRBV20-1
J: TRBJ2-4

CDR3: CASSQERAGGTDTQYF
V: TRBV4-3
J: TRBJ2-3

CDR3: CSVDSDGAGHYEQYF
V: TRBV29-1
J: TRBJ2-7